This TCR beta chain was identified during a study of response to subunit inactivated influenza vaccine (dated by TCRdb to the late 2010s). About the investigation overall: Deep quantitative profiling of the T cell receptor repertoire was used in the study to follow responses to a trivalent subunit inactivated influenza vaccine.

Overall study results and their limits: The authors suggested that each seasonal influenza vaccination may recruit only a limited number of new T cells.

To prepare the library, RT-PCR was applied. TCRdb records Illumina HiSeq 2500 as the sequencer. TCRdb reran the public reads through fastp at Q25 and MiXCR, keeping productive beta chains. Rows matching on CDR3 protein sequence are summarized as one entry with the most common DNA and genes. The sample table holds around 710,000 distinct CDR3 sequences, of which about 15% were seen once. Around 6.5% of the sample is in the top ten clones. The germline V gene gives CDR1 as SGHDT and CDR2 as YYEEEE. Taken from cysteine to phenylalanine, the CDR3 has 12 residues. Just CDR3 DNA is preserved here, 36 bases in frame from base 1. Deletion took 7 bases off V and 3 bases off J, with a span of 10 bases between the germline ends. For this clonotype: No cognate antigen has been identified for it. No per-base quality is available; no much larger clone lies one base away.

The starting material was PBMCs from blood, obtained 14 days before vaccination. The V gene is TRBV5-6 and the J gene is TRBJ1-1; the D gene is not confidently resolved. The source is a man aged 45-65 years who received an inactivated influenza vaccine. Donor details come from another sample of the same person, matched by shared clones. The nucleotide sequence reads as follows: TGTGCCAGCGGCTCCACGGACACTGAAGCTTTCTTT. This yields the protein CASGSTDTEAFF. Reference TRBV5-6 and TRBJ1-1 proteins supply the regions before and after the CDR3; the full variable domain is: DAGVTQSPTHLIKTRGQQVTLRCSPKSGHDTVSWYQQALGQGPQFIFQYYEEEERQRGNFPDRFSGHQFPNYSSELNVNALLLGDSALYLCASGSTDTEAFFGQGTRLTVV.